This T cell receptor beta chain came from a study of blood T cell repertoires in COVID-19. In the authors' methods: Cell counts per sample came from amplifying reference gene primers. Generated by immunoSEQ multiplex PCR, the TCRdb table keeps only in-frame clones and is missing some. D and trimming come from the DNA, and the V and J calls and clone size come from that table. The sample has some 320,000 clones; approximately 89% are singletons. The CDR3 length is 13 residues. Input material: peripheral blood. The clonotype comes from a woman aged 45-65 years who had recovered from COVID-19. The chain couples TRBV21-1 to TRBJ1-2; the table's D call, TRBD1, has no DNA check behind it. TRBV21-1 represents a pseudogene. The CDR3 spells CASPRTGHYGYTF. The CDR3, as DNA: TGTGCCAGCCCCCGGACAGGTCATTATGGCTACACCTTC.